The 26 T cell receptor beta chains in this list originate from one sample, sequenced in a study of OX40 agonist ivuxolimab in advanced cancers. Method: immunoSEQ multiplex PCR; TCRdb's copy keeps in-frame clones and lacks some. The table lists roughly 70,000 clones, around 85% of them singletons. The sequences come from CD4+ or CD8+ T cells sorted from blood, collected in a trial of the OX40 agonist ivuxolimab. The receptors were gathered from an adult with an advanced solid tumor such as melanoma, head and neck, liver or kidney cancer.

This chain links TRBV2 with TRBJ2-2; no clear D gene. Germline V lookup: CDR1 SNHLY, CDR2 FYNNEI. The CDR3 has 15 amino acids. Trimming cost V 5 bases and J 6 bases, with 16 bases left between them. For the CDR3, the DNA is TGTGCCAGCAGTTATGTACGTGGGTTCGCCGGGGAGCTGTTTTTT. Translated, it gives CASSYVRGFAGELFF. The whole variable domain, filled in from reference TRBV2 and TRBJ2-2, reads EPEVTQTPSHQVTQMGQEVILRCVPISNHLYFYWYRQILGQKVEFLVSFYNNEISEKSEIFDDQFSVERPDGSNFTLKIRSTKLEDSAMYFCASSYVRGFAGELFFGEGSRLTVL.

The J gene is TRBJ2-5, the V gene TRBV5-4; TRBD1 might be the D (5 bases). Trimming removed 0 bases from V and 0 bases from J, with 9 bases in between. The germline gives CDR1 SGHNT, CDR2 YYREEE (reference sequence). CDR3 size: 15 residues. CDR3 sequence (DNA): TGTGCCAGCAGCTTGGGACAGAAGGACCAAGAGACCCAGTACTTC. The encoded protein is CASSLGQKDQETQYF.

The rearrangement links TRBV19 to TRBJ2-1; D uncertain. Germline V gene sequence: CDR1 LNHDA, CDR2 SQIVND (reference sequence). V was cut by 10 bases and J by 0 bases, with 10 bases left in between. The CDR3 totals 13 residues. The CDR3 spells CATVSRSYNEQFF. CDR3 DNA sequence: TGTGCCACCGTCTCTCGCTCCTACAATGAGCAGTTCTTC.

This sequence joins TRBV5-1 and TRBJ2-7; 8 positions agree with TRBD1. Trimming removed 2 bases from V and 2 bases from J; junction bases left unmatched: 3. CDR1 and CDR2 from the germline V gene are SGHRS and YFSETQ. The CDR3 loop spans 14 amino acids. The CDR3 protein is CASSFGTGTYEQYF. The CDR3 DNA reads as TGCGCCAGCAGCTTCGGGACAGGAACCTACGAGCAGTACTTC.

The chain recombines TRBV7-3 with TRBJ2-3, with 9 nucleotides matching TRBD2. The CDR3 covers 15 residues. V trimming: 5 bases; J trimming: 5 bases; junction bases outside the gene matches: 8. Per germline, CDR1 SGHTA and CDR2 FQGTGA. The CDR3 DNA sequence: TGTGCCAGCAGCCCTGGGCTAGCGGGACTAGATACGCAGTATTTT. It codes for CASSPGLAGLDTQYF.

The chain is built from TRBV18 and TRBJ1-4; D not certain. The germline gives CDR1 KGHSH, CDR2 LQKENI. The CDR3 runs to 10 residues. V was cut by 5 bases and J by 11 bases, with 6 bases left in between. CDR3 sequence (DNA): TGTGCCAGCTCAAACGGGAAACTGTTTTTT. It yields the protein CASSNGKLFF.

This clone was seen only once. J is TRBJ2-5 and V is TRBV19; D is unresolved. V was clipped by 5 bases and J by 7 bases, with 14 bases between them. Germline CDR1 and CDR2: LNHDA and SQIVND (reference sequence). The CDR3 extends over 13 amino acids. The CDR3 loop is CASSLSDSTTQYF. CDR3 coding DNA: TGTGCCAGTAGTCTCTCTGATTCGACGACCCAGTACTTC.

The chain combines TRBV15 with TRBJ2-7, with 9 bases aligning to TRBD1. Germline CDR1 LNHNV, CDR2 YYDKDF (reference sequence). J was trimmed by 6 bases and V by 3 bases; bases with no gene match: 12. This CDR3 region has 16 residues. CDR3 sequence: CATSRLLGQGDREQYF. DNA for the CDR3: TGTGCCACCAGCAGGCTTTTGGGACAGGGAGATCGCGAGCAGTACTTC.

The chain couples TRBV9 to TRBJ2-5; the match to TRBD2 covers 8 bases. CDR1 and CDR2 (germline): SGDLS, YYNGEE. The CDR3 has 15 amino acids. Trimming cost V 4 bases and J 5 bases; bases outside gene matches: 10. The CDR3 DNA is TGTGCCAGCAGCCCCCGGGGGGGGGAAGGTGAGACCCAGTACTTC. This translates into CASSPRGGEGETQYF.

The chain carries TRBV4-1 and TRBJ2-3; a possible D gene is TRBD2 (6 bases). The V and J ends lost 4 bases and 0 bases respectively, with 8 bases between them. The germline V gene encodes CDR1 MGHRA and CDR2 YSYEKL. The CDR3 is 14 amino acids. The CDR3 region has the DNA TGCGCCAGCAGCCTCCTAGCGAGCACAGATACGCAGTATTTT. Amino acids: CASSLLASTDTQYF.

This chain joins TRBV6-5 and TRBJ1-1; 12 nucleotides align to TRBD1. The CDR3 contains 15 residues. Germline trimming cut 2 bases from V and 11 bases from J; bases unmatched to any gene: 9. Germline lookup yields CDR1 MNHEY and CDR2 SVGAGI. For the CDR3, the DNA is TGTGCCAGCAGTTACCCCGGGACAGGGGGCGCCGAGGCTTTCTTT. It translates to CASSYPGTGGAEAFF.

This clone has only one observation. The rearrangement uses TRBV15 and TRBJ1-2; tentative D call: TRBD1 (5 bases). V lost 0 bases and J 0 bases, leaving 11 bases between the germline ends. Germline V gene lookup returns CDR1 LNHNV and CDR2 YYDKDF (reference sequence). This CDR3 spans 16 amino acids. The CDR3 coding sequence is TGTGCCACCAGCAGAGATCGAAGGGGTGCTAACTATGGCTACACCTTC. Its translation: CATSRDRRGANYGYTF.

The rearrangement links TRBV9 to TRBJ1-3; no definite D call. Trimming shortened V by 5 bases and J by 0 bases, and 12 bases separated the two germline ends. The CDR3 spans 15 residues. Germline CDR1 SGDLS, CDR2 YYNGEE. The CDR3 spells CASRPSGVSGNTIYF. The CDR3 nucleotides read TGTGCCAGCAGACCGAGCGGGGTCTCTGGAAACACCATATATTTT. Based on the CDR3 plus reference TRBV9 and TRBJ1-3, the full variable domain is DSGVTQTPKHLITATGQRVTLRCSPRSGDLSVYWYQQSLDQGLQFLIQYYNGEERAKGNILERFSAQQFPDLHSELNLSSLELGDSALYFCASRPSGVSGNTIYFGEGSWLTVV.

V gene TRBV9 combines with J gene TRBJ1-3; D is uncertain. V lost 0 bases to trimming and J lost 4 bases, with 11 bases between them. The CDR3 spans 15 residues. The germline V gene encodes CDR1 SGDLS and CDR2 YYNGEE. CDR3 amino acids: CASSVGEDAGNTIYF. As DNA, the CDR3 is TGTGCCAGCAGCGTAGGAGAAGACGCCGGAAACACCATATATTTT.

The chain is built from TRBV12-1 and TRBJ1-4. TRBV12-1 is annotated as a pseudogene. The CDR3 is 18 amino acids. CDR3 nucleotide sequence: TGTGCCAGCAGCCCACCCCGGGACCTACATCCCACTAATGAAAAACTGTTTTTT. It codes for CASSPPRDLHPTNEKLFF.

This clone has only one observation. The rearrangement joins TRBV27 to TRBJ1-6; D unclear. The germline CDR1 and CDR2 sequences are MNHEY and SMNVEV (reference sequence). The CDR3 extends over 14 amino acids. Trimming took off 4 bases at V and 0 bases at J, with 4 bases between the two ends. The chain's CDR3 is CASSSSSYNSPLHF. The CDR3 nucleotides are TGTGCCAGCAGTTCGAGCTCCTATAATTCACCCCTCCACTTT.

V usage is TRBV10-3 and J usage is TRBJ2-1; the match to TRBD2 covers 11 bases. Germline CDR1 reads ENHRY; CDR2 reads SYGVKD. V lost 0 bases and J lost 6; bases outside the gene matches: 7. The CDR3 length is 17 residues. The CDR3 is CAISESMASGRINEQFF. The CDR3 coding sequence is TGTGCCATCAGTGAGTCGATGGCTAGCGGGAGGATCAATGAGCAGTTCTTC.

The gene calls are TRBV5-4 and TRBJ2-5; TRBD2 matches 11 bases. CDR3 length: 14 amino acids. Trimming took 4 bases from V and 9 from J; bases not matched to a gene: 8. Looked up from germline, CDR1 is SGHNT and CDR2 is YYREEE (reference sequence). CDR3 sequence: CASSDLTSGEAQYF. DNA of the CDR3: TGTGCCAGCAGCGACCTGACTAGCGGGGAGGCCCAGTACTTC.

This chain links TRBV18 with TRBJ1-6; 8 nucleotides agree with TRBD1. CDR3 size: 17 residues. CDR1 KGHSH and CDR2 LQKENI come from the germline V gene. V trimming: 3 bases; J trimming: 7 bases; junction bases outside the gene matches: 11. This CDR3 reads CASSPRNAGGANSPLHF. The CDR3 coding sequence is TGTGCCAGCTCACCCAGGAACGCAGGGGGCGCGAATTCACCCCTCCACTTT. Full variable domain (remainder filled in from reference TRBV18 and TRBJ1-6): NAGVMQNPRHLVRRRGQEARLRCSPMKGHSHVYWYRQLPEEGLKFMVYLQKENIIDESGMPKERFSAEFPKEGPSILRIQQVVRGDSAAYFCASSPRNAGGANSPLHFGNGTRLTVT.

The rearrangement joins TRBV9 to TRBJ1-4; possible D gene TRBD1, 5 bases. This CDR3 spans 14 amino acids. Germline CDR1 is SGDLS and CDR2 is YYNGEE. Trimming left V 0 bases short and J 7 bases short, with 10 bases between. The CDR3 bases are TGTGCCAGCAGCGTAGGGGGCTGGGGTGAAAAACTGTTTTTT. Its protein product is CASSVGGWGEKLFF.

The rearrangement uses TRBV6-6 and TRBJ1-1; D gene unclear. This CDR3 comprises 13 residues. CDR1 MNHNY and CDR2 SVGAGI come from the germline V gene (reference sequence). The germline V and J ends were trimmed by 2 bases and 5 bases, with 9 bases remaining between them. CDR3 DNA sequence: TGTGCCAGCAGTTACGGCGAAGGAACTGAAGCTTTCTTT. It specifies CASSYGEGTEAFF.

The chain uses TRBV7-9 and TRBJ1-2; tentative D call: TRBD1 (5 bases). Trimming stripped 5 bases from V and 4 bases from J, with 11 bases between. Germline V gene sequence: CDR1 SEHNR, CDR2 FQNEAQ (reference sequence). CDR3 length: 13 residues. The CDR3 sequence is CASSATVLYGYTF. The CDR3, as DNA: TGTGCCAGCAGCGCGACAGTACTCTATGGCTACACCTTC.

This clone was observed a few times. The chain couples TRBV18 to TRBJ1-1, with TRBD1 as a possible D gene (5 bases). Germline V gene sequence: CDR1 KGHSH, CDR2 LQKENI. The CDR3 contains 13 residues. Between the trimmed V and J ends, which lost 4 bases and 1 base, there was a span of 7 bases. The CDR3 DNA sequence: TGTGCCAGCTCACAGACAGAGAACACTGAAGCTTTCTTT. Protein sequence: CASSQTENTEAFF.

V and J are TRBV6-6 and TRBJ2-7; D ambiguous. The germline gives CDR1 MNHNY, CDR2 SVGAGI (reference sequence). There are 13 residues in the CDR3. The V and J ends lost 2 bases and 2 bases respectively, with 7 bases between them. CDR3 residues: CASSYTDPYEQYF. In DNA form, the CDR3 reads TGTGCCAGCAGTTACACAGACCCCTACGAGCAGTACTTC.

This rearrangement joins TRBV2 to TRBJ2-1, with 7 bases fitting TRBD1. Germline CDR1 is SNHLY and CDR2 is FYNNEI. J was trimmed by 6 bases and V by 5 bases; bases with no gene match: 4. The CDR3 extends over 13 amino acids. CDR3 nucleotides: TGTGCCAGCAGTATACAGGGGTTCAATGAGCAGTTCTTC. It translates to CASSIQGFNEQFF.

The V gene is TRBV18, the J gene TRBJ1-1; a possible D gene is TRBD1 (6 bases). The ends were cut back, 5 bases at V and 5 bases at J, with 21 bases in the middle. The CDR3 is made up of 16 amino acids. Germline V gene data show CDR1 as KGHSH and CDR2 as LQKENI. In DNA form, the CDR3 reads TGTGCCAGCTCATTTTCTGAGTTGGGGGGCAGGACTGAAGCTTTCTTT. Residues: CASSFSELGGRTEAFF.